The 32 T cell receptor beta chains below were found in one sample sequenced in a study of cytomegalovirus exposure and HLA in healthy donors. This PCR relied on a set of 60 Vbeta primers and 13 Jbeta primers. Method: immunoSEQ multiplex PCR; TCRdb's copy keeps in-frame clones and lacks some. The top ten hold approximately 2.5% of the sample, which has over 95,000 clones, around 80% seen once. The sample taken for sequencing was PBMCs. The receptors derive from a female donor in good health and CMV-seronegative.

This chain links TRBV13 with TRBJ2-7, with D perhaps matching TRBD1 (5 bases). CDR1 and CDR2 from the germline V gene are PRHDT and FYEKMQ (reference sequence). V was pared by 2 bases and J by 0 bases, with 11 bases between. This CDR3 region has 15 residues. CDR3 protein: CASSLTGRSSYEQYF. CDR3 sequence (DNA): TGTGCCAGCAGCTTAACAGGAAGGAGCTCCTACGAGCAGTACTTC.

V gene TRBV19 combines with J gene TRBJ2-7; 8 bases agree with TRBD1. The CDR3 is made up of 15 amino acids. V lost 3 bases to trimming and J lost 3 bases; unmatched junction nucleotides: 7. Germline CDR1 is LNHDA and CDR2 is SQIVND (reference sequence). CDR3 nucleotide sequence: TGTGCCAGTAGTATCCGGGACAGGCTCAACTACGAGCAGTACTTC. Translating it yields CASSIRDRLNYEQYF.

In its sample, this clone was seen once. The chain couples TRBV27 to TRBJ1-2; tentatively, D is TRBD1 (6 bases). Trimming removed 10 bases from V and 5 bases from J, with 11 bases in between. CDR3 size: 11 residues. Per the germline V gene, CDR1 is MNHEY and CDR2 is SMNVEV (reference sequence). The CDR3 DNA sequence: TGTGCCACTTCAGGGGTATATGGCTACACCTTC. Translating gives CATSGVYGYTF.

CDR3 region: CASSSFQGGEQYF. The DNA of the CDR3 is TGCGCCAGCAGCTCATTTCAGGGGGGCGAGCAGTACTTC. This sequence joins TRBV5-1 and TRBJ2-7; D might be TRBD1 (7 bases). Germline CDR1 reads SGHRS; CDR2 reads YFSETQ. Trimming removed 3 bases from V and 6 bases from J, with 13 bases in between. The CDR3 totals 13 residues.

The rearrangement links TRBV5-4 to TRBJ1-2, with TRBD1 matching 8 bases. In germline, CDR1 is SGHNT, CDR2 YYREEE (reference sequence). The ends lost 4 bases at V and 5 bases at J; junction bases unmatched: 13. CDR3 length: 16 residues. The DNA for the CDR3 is TGTGCCAGCAGCCAAAACGGACAGGGTGAGAAATATGGCTACACCTTC. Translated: CASSQNGQGEKYGYTF.

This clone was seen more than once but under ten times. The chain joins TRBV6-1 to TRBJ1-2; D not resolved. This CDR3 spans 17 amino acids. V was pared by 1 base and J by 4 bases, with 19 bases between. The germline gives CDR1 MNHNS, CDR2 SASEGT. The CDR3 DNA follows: TGTGCCAGCAGTGAAGGGATGGGATCGGGGTCTTTCTATGGCTACACCTTC. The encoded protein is CASSEGMGSGSFYGYTF.

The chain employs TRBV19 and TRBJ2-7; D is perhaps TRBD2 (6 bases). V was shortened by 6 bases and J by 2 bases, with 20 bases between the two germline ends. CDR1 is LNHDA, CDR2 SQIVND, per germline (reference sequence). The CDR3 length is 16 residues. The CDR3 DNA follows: TGTGCCAGTAGCCGGGGGATCGGACGGGGAGCCTACGAGCAGTACTTC. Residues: CASSRGIGRGAYEQYF.

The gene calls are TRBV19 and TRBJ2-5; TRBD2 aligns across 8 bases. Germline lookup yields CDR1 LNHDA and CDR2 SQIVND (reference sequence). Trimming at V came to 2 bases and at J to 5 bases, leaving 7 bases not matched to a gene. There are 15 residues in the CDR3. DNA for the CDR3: TGTGCCAGTAGTATATATGCGGGCGGGAGGGAGACCCAGTACTTC. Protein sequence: CASSIYAGGRETQYF. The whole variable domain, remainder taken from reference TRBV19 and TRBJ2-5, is DGGITQSPKYLFRKEGQNVTLSCEQNLNHDAMYWYRQDPGQGLRLIYYSQIVNDFQKGDIAEGYSVSREKKESFPLTVTSAQKNPTAFYLCASSIYAGGRETQYFGPGTRLLVL.

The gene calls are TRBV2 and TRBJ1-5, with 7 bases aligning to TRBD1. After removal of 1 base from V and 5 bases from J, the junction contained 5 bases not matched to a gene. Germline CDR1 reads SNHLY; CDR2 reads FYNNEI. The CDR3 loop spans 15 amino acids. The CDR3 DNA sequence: TGTGCCAGCAGTGAAGGGGGGACAGCTTATCAGCCCCAGCATTTT. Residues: CASSEGGTAYQPQHF.

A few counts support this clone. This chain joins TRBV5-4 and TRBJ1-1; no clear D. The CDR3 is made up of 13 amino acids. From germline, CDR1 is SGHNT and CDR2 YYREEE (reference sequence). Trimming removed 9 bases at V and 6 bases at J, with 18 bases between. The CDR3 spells CATTVEGAAEAFF. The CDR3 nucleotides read TGTGCCACCACTGTAGAGGGCGCGGCTGAAGCTTTCTTT.

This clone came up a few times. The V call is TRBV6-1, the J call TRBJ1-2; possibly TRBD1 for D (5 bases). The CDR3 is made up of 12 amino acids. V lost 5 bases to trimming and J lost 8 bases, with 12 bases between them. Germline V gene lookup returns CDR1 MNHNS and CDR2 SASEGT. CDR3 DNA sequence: TGTGCCAGCAGTCGGGGGGGGTCGGGCTACACCTTC. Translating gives CASSRGGSGYTF.

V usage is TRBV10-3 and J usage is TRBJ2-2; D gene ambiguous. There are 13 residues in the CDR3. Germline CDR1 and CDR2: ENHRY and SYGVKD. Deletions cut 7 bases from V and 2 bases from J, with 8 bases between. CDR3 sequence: CAITALNTGELFF. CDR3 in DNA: TGTGCCATCACTGCACTCAACACCGGGGAGCTGTTTTTT.

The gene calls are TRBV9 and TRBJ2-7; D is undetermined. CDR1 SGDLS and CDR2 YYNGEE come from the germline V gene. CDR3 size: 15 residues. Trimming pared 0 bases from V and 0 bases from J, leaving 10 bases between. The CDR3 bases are TGTGCCAGCAGCGTAGGTGGAGAGGTCTCCTACGAGCAGTACTTC. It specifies CASSVGGEVSYEQYF.

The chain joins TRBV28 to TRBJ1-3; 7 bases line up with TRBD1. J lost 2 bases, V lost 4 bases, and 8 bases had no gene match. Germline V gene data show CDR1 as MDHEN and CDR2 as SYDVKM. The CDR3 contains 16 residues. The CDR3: CASSSPQGLAGNTIYF. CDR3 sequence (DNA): TGTGCCAGCAGTTCACCACAGGGGCTGGCTGGAAACACCATATATTTT.

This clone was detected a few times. The CDR3 bases are TGTGCCACCACTGACACAGGGGGCGCAGGTGGCTACACCTTC. Protein product: CATTDTGGAGGYTF. The chain couples TRBV10-3 to TRBJ1-2, with 9 bases matching TRBD1. The ends lost 10 bases at V and 7 bases at J; junction bases unmatched: 13. The germline V gene has CDR1 ENHRY and CDR2 SYGVKD. The length of the CDR3 is 14 residues.

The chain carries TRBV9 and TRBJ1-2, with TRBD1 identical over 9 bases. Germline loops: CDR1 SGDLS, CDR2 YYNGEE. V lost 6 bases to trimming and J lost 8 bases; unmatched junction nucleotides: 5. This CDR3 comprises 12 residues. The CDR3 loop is CASTSTGGGYTF. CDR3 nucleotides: TGTGCCAGCACCTCGACAGGGGGAGGCTACACCTTC. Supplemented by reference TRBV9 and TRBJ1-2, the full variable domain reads DSGVTQTPKHLITATGQRVTLRCSPRSGDLSVYWYQQSLDQGLQFLIQYYNGEERAKGNILERFSAQQFPDLHSELNLSSLELGDSALYFCASTSTGGGYTFGSGTRLTVV.

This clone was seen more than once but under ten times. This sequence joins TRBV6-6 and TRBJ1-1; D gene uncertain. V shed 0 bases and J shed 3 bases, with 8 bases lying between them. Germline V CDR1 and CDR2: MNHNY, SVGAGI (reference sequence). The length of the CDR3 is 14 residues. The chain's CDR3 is CASSYSMADTEAFF. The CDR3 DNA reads TGTGCCAGCAGTTACTCGATGGCGGACACTGAAGCTTTCTTT.

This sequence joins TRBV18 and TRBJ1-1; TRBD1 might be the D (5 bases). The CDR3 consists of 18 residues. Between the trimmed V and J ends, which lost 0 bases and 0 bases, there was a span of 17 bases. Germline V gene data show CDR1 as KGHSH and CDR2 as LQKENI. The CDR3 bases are TGTGCCAGCTCACCACCGAACCGGGGGGGTAAGATGAACACTGAAGCTTTCTTT. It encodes CASSPPNRGGKMNTEAFF.

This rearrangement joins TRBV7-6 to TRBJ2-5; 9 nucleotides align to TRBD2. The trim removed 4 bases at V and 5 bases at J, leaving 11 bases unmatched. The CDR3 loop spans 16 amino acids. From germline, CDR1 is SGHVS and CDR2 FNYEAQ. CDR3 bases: TGTGCCAGCAGCTCCATTGAGGCGGGGGGGCAGGAGACCCAGTACTTC. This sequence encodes CASSSIEAGGQETQYF.

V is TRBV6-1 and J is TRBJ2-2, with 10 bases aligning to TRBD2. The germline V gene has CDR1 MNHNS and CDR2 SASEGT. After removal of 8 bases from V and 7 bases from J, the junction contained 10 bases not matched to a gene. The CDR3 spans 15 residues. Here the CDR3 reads CASGERGGLIGELFF. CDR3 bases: TGTGCCAGCGGGGAGCGGGGGGGCCTAATCGGGGAGCTGTTTTTT.

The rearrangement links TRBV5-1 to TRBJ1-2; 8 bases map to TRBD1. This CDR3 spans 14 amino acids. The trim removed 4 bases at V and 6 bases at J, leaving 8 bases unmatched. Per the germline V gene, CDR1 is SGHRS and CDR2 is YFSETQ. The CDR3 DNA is TGCGCCAGCAGCACACCGGACAGGGTGAATGGCTACACCTTC. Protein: CASSTPDRVNGYTF. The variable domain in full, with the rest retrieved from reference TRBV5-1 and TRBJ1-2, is KAGVTQTPRYLIKTRGQQVTLSCSPISGHRSVSWYQQTPGQGLQFLFEYFSETQRNKGNFPGRFSGRQFSNSRSEMNVSTLELGDSALYLCASSTPDRVNGYTFGSGTRLTVV.

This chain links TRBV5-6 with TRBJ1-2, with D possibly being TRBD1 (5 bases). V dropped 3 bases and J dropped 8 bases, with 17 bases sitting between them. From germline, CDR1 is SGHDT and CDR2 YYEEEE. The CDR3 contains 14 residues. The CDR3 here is CASSSNWGDRGYTF. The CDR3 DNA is TGTGCCAGCAGCTCGAATTGGGGGGATCGGGGCTACACCTTC.

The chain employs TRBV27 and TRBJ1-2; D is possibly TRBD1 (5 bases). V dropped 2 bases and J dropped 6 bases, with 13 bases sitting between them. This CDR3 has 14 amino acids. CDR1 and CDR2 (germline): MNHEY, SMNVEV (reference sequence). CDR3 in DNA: TGTGCCAGCAGTTTAAGTCCGGGGGAGGATGGCTACACCTTC. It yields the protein CASSLSPGEDGYTF.

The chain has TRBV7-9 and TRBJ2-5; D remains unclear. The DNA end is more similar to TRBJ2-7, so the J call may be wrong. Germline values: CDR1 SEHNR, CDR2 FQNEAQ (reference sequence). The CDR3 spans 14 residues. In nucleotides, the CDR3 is TGTGCCAGCAGCTTAGTCCTGTCCAACTACGAGCAGTACTTC. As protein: CASSLVLSNYEQYF.

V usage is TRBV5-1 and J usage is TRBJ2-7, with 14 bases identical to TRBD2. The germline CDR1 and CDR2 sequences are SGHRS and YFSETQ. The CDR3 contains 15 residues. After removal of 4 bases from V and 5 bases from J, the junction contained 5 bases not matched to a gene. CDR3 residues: CASSPGLAGVDEQYF. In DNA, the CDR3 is TGCGCCAGCAGCCCGGGACTAGCGGGGGTCGACGAGCAGTACTTC.

The CDR3 is CASRDPGVSYGYTF. The CDR3 DNA sequence: TGTGCCAGCAGGGACCCGGGGGTTAGCTATGGCTACACCTTC. The chain couples TRBV28 to TRBJ1-2; possibly TRBD1 for D (5 bases). Germline assignment: CDR1 MDHEN and CDR2 SYDVKM. This CDR3 spans 14 amino acids. V lost 6 bases and J 4 bases, leaving 15 bases between the germline ends.

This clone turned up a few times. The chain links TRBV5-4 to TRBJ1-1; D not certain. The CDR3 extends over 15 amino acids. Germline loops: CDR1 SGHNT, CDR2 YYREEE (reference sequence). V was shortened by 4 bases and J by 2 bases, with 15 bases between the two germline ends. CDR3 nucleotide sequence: TGTGCCAGCAGCGAAAAGAGGGAAAGAAACACTGAAGCTTTCTTT. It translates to CASSEKRERNTEAFF.

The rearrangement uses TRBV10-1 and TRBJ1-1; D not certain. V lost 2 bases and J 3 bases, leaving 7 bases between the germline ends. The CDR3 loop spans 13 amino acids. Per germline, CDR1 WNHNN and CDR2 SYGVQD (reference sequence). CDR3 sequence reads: CASSEGKYTEAFF. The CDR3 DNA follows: TGCGCCAGCAGTGAGGGCAAGTACACTGAAGCTTTCTTT.

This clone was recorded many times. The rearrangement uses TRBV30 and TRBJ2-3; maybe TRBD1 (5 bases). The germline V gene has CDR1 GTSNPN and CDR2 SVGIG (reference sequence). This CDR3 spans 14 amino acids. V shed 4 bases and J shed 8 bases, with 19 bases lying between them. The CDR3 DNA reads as TGTGCCTGGACCAAGGGGCTCGAAATCTCTACGCAGTATTTT. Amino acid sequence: CAWTKGLEISTQYF.

In DNA, the CDR3 is TGTGCCTGGAGTCGGACAGGGGGCAATCAGCCCCAGCATTTT. Residues: CAWSRTGGNQPQHF. The chain combines TRBV30 with TRBJ1-5, with 9 bases identical to TRBD1. The trim removed 2 bases at V and 2 bases at J, leaving 1 base unmatched. This CDR3 contains 14 residues. The germline V gene encodes CDR1 GTSNPN and CDR2 SVGIG (reference sequence).

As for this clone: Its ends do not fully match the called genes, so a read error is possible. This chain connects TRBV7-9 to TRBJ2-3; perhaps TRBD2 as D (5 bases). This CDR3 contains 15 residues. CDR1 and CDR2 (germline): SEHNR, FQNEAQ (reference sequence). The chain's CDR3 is CSSSSTRQPTDTQYF. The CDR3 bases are TGTTCCAGCAGCTCTACTAGACAACCCACAGATACGCAGTATTTT.

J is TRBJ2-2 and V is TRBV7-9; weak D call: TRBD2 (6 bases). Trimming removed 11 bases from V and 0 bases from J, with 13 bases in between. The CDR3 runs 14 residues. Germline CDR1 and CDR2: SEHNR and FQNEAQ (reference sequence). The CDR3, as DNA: TGTGCCCGCGATGGGGGGACGAACACCGGGGAGCTGTTTTTT. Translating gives CARDGGTNTGELFF. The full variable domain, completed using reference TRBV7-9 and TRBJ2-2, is DTGVSQNPRHKITKRGQNVTFRCDPISEHNRLYWYRQTLGQGPEFLTYFQNEAQLEKSRLLSDRFSAERPKGSFSTLEIQRTEQGDSAMYLCARDGGTNTGELFFGEGSRLTVL.